The TCR beta chain described here comes from a study of cytomegalovirus exposure and HLA in healthy donors. In the case of this clone: Its antigen is as yet unknown.

This PCR relied on a set of 60 Vbeta primers and 13 Jbeta primers. Profiled with immunoSEQ multiplex PCR; TCRdb holds only in-frame clones, not every one. The data show some 120,000 clones, roughly four fifths seen once. Overall study results and limits: Links to common viral pathogens appeared, in a later analysis, for several of the most significant clusters.

This CDR3 region has 18 residues. The V and J ends lost 0 bases and 0 bases, in that order; junction bases with no gene match: 5. The germline V gene encodes CDR1 ENHRY and CDR2 SYGVKD. The sequence was obtained from a male donor in good health and CMV-seropositive. The sample consisted of PBMCs. This chain links TRBV10-3 with TRBJ1-3; 10 bases map to TRBD1. Here the CDR3 DNA reads TGTGCCATCAGTGAGTCGATGGGACAGGGGAGCTCTGGAAACACCATATATTTT. It is translated as CAISESMGQGSSGNTIYF.